The clone carrying this TCR beta chain was seen more than once but under ten times. Its antigen is undetermined. Quantitative molecular-barcoded 5'-RACE generated the TCR beta libraries. TCRdb redid the calling of the 5' RACE reads with MiXCR, one entry per CDR3 protein. The sample holds a few hundred thousand distinct CDR3 sequences, about a fifth seen once. The CDR3 sequence is 13 residues long. Germline values: CDR1 SGHRS, CDR2 YFSETQ. The ends were cut back, 6 bases at V and 3 bases at J, with 12 bases in the middle. These data belong to a study of CD8 T cells in ankylosing spondylitis. Broader study findings: Characteristic, it appeared, of ankylosing spondylitis blood was a TCR beta motif of several highly homologous variants. Within peripheral blood, clones linked to disease were CD8+ and relatively rare.

This sequence originates from a male donor with ankylosing spondylitis. The gene calls are TRBV5-1 and TRBJ2-5; a weak D match, TRBD1 (5 bases). Sequenced sample: blood, either unsorted or a sorted T cell fraction (not recorded which). DNA for the CDR3: TGCGCCAGCAAAAAGGGGATAGAAGAGACCCAGTACTTC. Its protein is CASKKGIEETQYF. The whole variable domain, filled in from reference TRBV5-1 and TRBJ2-5, reads KAGVTQTPRYLIKTRGQQVTLSCSPISGHRSVSWYQQTPGQGLQFLFEYFSETQRNKGNFPGRFSGRQFSNSRSEMNVSTLELGDSALYLCASKKGIEETQYFGPGTRLLVL.